A selection of T cell receptor beta chains follows, all from one sample in a study of shared clonotypes between healthy human individuals. This table comes from immunoSEQ multiplex PCR, and its TCRdb copy is limited to in-frame clones, with some not included. The sample holds millions of clones, about 92% seen once. The sequencing sample was made of naive CD8+ T cells from PBMCs. The receptors shown here come from a man aged 18 to 29 in good health. Some clones in this sample may be carry-over from other donors' samples. CDR3s leave out the opening cysteine and the closing phenylalanine or tryptophan. Each record gives: V gene, J gene, CDR3 protein.

TRBV7-9,TRBJ2-7,ASSFLQGSYEQY
TRBV15,TRBJ2-6,ATSRDGEGPLANVLT
TRBV28,TRBJ1-5,ASSLRTGSNQPQH
TRBV28,TRBJ1-2,ASSLPWTGAYGYT
TRBV19,TRBJ1-4,ASSTDGGYEKLF
TRBV30,TRBJ2-2,AWRTSGGNSGELF
TRBV28,TRBJ1-4,ASRDRQATNEKLF
TRBV19,TRBJ2-7,ASSIAGRVGYEQY
TRBV10-2,TRBJ2-7,ASSEDGGGRVYEQY
TRBV2,TRBJ1-1,ASIRRGTEAF
TRBV27,TRBJ2-4,ASSFRDGQNIQY
TRBV7-9,TRBJ2-2,ASSERLAGDAYTGELF
TRBV2,TRBJ1-5,ASSGGVYQPQH
TRBV4-3,TRBJ1-2,ASSQDPLRGYT
TRBV4-2,TRBJ1-1,ASSPEGAGAF
TRBV7-9,TRBJ2-7,ASSLGGPAYEQY
TRBV11-2,TRBJ1-6,ASSSLDGHNSPLH
TRBV28,TRBJ1-2,ASSPGGPTGYT
TRBV28,TRBJ2-7,ASSLSGSSYEQY
TRBV9,TRBJ1-2,ASSVEGAPNYGYT
TRBV10-1,TRBJ2-7,ASSESGGLGYEQY
TRBV5-5,TRBJ2-2,ASSLGALGNGELF
TRBV11-1,TRBJ2-7,ASSYRLTYEQY
TRBV7-6,TRBJ1-1,ASSQGGYTEAF
TRBV19,TRBJ2-7,ASSILAGPYEQY
TRBV9,TRBJ1-1,ASSVGGSTEAF
TRBV27,TRBJ2-3,ASSSGLAGFYTQY
TRBV7-9,TRBJ2-7,ASSLGGRFHEQY
TRBV9,TRBJ2-1,ASSTDRGFNEQF
TRBV27,TRBJ2-1,ASSLMGVNEQF
TRBV27,TRBJ2-6,ASSPGSGANVLT
TRBV7-8,TRBJ2-1,ASSHPGQPESRPF